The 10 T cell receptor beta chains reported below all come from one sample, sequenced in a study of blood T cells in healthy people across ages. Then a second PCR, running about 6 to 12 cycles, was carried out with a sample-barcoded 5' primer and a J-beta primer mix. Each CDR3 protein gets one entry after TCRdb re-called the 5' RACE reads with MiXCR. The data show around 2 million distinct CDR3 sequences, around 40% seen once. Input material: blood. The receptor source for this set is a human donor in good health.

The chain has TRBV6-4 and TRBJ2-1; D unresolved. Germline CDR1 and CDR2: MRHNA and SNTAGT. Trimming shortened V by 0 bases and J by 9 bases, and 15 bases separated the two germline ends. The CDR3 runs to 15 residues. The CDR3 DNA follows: TGTGCCAGCAGTGACTCAAGGAGTCTGTTGAGTGAGCAGTTCTTC. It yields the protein CASSDSRSLLSEQFF.

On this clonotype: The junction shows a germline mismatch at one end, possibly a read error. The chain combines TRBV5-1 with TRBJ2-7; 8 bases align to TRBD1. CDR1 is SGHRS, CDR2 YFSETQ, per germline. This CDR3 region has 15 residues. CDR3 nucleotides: TGCGCCCGCAGCCAAATGGGGGACAGGAGCTACGAGCAGTACTTC. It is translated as CARSQMGDRSYEQYF.

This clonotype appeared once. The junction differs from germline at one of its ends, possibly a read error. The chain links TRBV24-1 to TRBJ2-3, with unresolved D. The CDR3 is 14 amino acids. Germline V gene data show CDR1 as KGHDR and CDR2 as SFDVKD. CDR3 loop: CATSDLDGTDTQYF. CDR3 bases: TGTGCCACCAGTGACCTGGACGGCACGGATACGCAGTATTTT.

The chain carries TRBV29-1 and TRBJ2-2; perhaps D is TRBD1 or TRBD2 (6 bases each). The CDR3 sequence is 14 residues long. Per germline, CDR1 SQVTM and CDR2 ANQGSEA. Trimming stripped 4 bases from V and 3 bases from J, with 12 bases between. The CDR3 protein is CSVVSGADTGELFF. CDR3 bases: TGCAGCGTTGTGTCGGGGGCGGACACCGGGGAGCTGTTTTTT.

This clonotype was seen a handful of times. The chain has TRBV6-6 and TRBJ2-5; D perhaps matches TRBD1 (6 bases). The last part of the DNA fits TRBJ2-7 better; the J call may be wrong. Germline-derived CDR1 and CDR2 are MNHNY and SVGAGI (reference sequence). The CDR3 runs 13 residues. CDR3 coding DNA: TGTGCCAGCAGCAAGAACAGGGTCTACGAGCAGTACTTC. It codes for CASSKNRVYEQYF.

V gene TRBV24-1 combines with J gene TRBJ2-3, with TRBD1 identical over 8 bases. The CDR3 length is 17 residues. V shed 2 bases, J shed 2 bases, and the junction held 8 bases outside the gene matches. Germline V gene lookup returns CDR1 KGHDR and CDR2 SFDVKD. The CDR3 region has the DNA TGTGCCACCAGTGATTGGGACAGGTCTTTTAACACAGATACGCAGTATTTT. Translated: CATSDWDRSFNTDTQYF.

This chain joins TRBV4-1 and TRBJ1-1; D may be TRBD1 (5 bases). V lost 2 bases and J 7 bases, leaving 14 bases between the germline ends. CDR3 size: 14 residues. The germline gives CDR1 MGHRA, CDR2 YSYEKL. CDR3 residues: CASSQPQGQNEAFF. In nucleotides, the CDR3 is TGCGCCAGCAGCCAACCTCAGGGTCAGAATGAAGCTTTCTTT.

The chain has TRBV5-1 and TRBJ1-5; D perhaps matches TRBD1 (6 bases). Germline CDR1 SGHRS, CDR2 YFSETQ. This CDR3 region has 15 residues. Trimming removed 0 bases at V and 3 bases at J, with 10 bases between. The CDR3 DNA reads TGCGCCAGCAGCTTGGCCGGACAGTTCAATCAGCCCCAGCATTTT. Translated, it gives CASSLAGQFNQPQHF.

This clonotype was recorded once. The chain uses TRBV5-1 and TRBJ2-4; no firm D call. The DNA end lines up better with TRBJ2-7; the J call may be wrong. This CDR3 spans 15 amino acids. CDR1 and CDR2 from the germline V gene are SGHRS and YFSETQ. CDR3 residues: CASGKPLARVYEQYF. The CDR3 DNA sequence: TGCGCCAGCGGCAAACCTCTCGCTAGGGTCTACGAGCAGTACTTC.

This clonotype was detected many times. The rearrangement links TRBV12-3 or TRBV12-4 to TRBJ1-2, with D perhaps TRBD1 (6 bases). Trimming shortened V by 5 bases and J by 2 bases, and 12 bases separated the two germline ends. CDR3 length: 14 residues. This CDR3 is CASSPARGNYGYTF. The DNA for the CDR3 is TGTGCCAGCAGTCCGGCAAGGGGGAACTATGGCTACACCTTC.